This TCR beta chain appears in the sequencing data of a study of cytomegalovirus exposure and HLA in healthy donors (dated by TCRdb to 2017 to 2019). At the level of the whole study: According to a later analysis, one platform produced both the approximately 110 validation repertoires and the approximately 660 repertoires of the first cohort. Besides the first cohort of some 670 subjects, a separate validation cohort made up of roughly 130 different subjects was used. To predict cytomegalovirus infection status, the study brought together high-throughput TCR immunosequencing, statistical association of individual TCRs with disease status, and machine learning. The study aimed to test whether cataloging public T cell receptors could reveal signatures of past pathogen exposure. Results and caveats for the whole study, not just this receptor: Subsequent analysis determined that TCRs grouped into clusters in the first cohort also showed a tendency toward co-occurrence across the approximately 120 validation repertoires, and 94% of cluster scores exceeded 0. The classifier was reported to diagnose cytomegalovirus status with high specificity and sensitivity in both the original cohort and the validation cohort. In vitro tests confirmed that a few of the cytomegalovirus-associated TCR beta chains recognize cytomegalovirus antigens. A total of some 180 TCR beta chains were listed by the study as associated with cytomegalovirus. The validation cohort had no HLA typing available for a later analysis, so co-occurrence within that cohort was assessed over all 130 or so repertoires. While some public TCRs were present in many individuals, most TCR sequences turned up only very rarely across donors. The authors suggested that the approach could potentially be extended to other disease states and immunological phenotypes.

The library was generated by the immunoSEQ multiplex PCR assay. Per the authors' processing: A statistical classification framework was built to diagnose cytomegalovirus status from the catalog of TCR beta chain sequences. The source is immuneACCESS, and TCRdb retained only in-frame sequences with V and J called. Part of the clones is not carried over; for the studies checked, unresolved V genes explain less than half of this, and the remainder is unexplained. The V and J calls and clone size are taken from that table; D and trimming were inferred from the DNA. The sample table records 90,000 to 150,000 clones; approximately 87% of these occur just once. About 6% of the sample goes to the ten largest clones. The sample holds one count of this clone. Its recognized antigen is unknown. Per-nucleotide qualities are absent, and no much larger clonotype sits a single base away. CDR1 and CDR2, looked up from the germline V gene, are SGHRS and YFSETQ. From the cysteine through the phenylalanine, the CDR3 covers 17 amino acids. Only the CDR3 part of the read is kept: 51 bases, read in frame from the first base. V is shortened by 4 bases, J by 0 bases, and the region joining them spans 17 bases.

The donors belonged to the validation cohort of roughly 120 subjects, which was separate from the approximately 660-subject first cohort. The TCR was taken from a woman between 18 and 30 years old in good health and CMV-seropositive. Material: PBMCs. Recombination joined TRBV5-1 with TRBJ2-1; matching of 5 bases hints at TRBD1 as the D gene. The CDR3 reads CASSRTPRKASYNEQFF. The sequence in DNA is TGCGCCAGCAGCCGGACACCTCGAAAGGCCTCCTACAATGAGCAGTTCTTC.